This T cell receptor beta chain was recovered during a study of human T cells and chemical hapten exposure. Library preparation tagged each individual cDNA molecule with a unique molecular identifier. From the RACE reads, TCRdb called clonotypes with MiXCR, one entry per CDR3 protein. The sample carries roughly 100,000 distinct CDR3 sequences, less than 40% recorded once. The time point denotes: patch test 3, about 24 weeks after DPC sensitization. Sample treatment: therapeutic diphenylcyclopropenone sensitization with weekly scalp DPC. Sequencing started from total RNA isolated from unfractionated whole blood. Trimming stripped 3 bases from V and 5 bases from J, with 14 bases between. The CDR3 is 14 amino acids. Germline V lookup: CDR1 KGHSH, CDR2 LQKENI. Study-level findings and limits: TCRs above 1 in 1000 frequency did not change with DPC sensitization. Donors' alopecia may make their immune response differ from healthy people's.

About this clonotype: The antigen is unknown.

This TCR was recovered from a man aged 35-49 years with alopecia areata. Some clones in this sample may be carry-over from other donors' samples. The sequenced sample was whole blood, obtained in connection with sensitization to the hapten diphenylcyclopropenone (DPC). The rearrangement links TRBV18 to TRBJ2-7, with D possibly TRBD1 on 6 matching bases. The CDR3 bases are TGTGCCAGCTCACCTCCAGGGGCGAGCCACGAGCAGTACGTC. Its protein is CASSPPGASHEQYV.